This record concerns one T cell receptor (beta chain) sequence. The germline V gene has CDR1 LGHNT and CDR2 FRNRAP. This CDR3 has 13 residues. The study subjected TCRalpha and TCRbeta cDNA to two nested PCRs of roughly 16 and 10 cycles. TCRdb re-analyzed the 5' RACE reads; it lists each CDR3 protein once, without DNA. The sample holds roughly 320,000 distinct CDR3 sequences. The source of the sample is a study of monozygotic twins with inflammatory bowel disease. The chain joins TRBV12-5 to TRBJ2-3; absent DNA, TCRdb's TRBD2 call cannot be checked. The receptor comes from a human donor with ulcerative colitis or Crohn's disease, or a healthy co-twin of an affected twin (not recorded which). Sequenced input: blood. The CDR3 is CAEPTRSTDTQYF.